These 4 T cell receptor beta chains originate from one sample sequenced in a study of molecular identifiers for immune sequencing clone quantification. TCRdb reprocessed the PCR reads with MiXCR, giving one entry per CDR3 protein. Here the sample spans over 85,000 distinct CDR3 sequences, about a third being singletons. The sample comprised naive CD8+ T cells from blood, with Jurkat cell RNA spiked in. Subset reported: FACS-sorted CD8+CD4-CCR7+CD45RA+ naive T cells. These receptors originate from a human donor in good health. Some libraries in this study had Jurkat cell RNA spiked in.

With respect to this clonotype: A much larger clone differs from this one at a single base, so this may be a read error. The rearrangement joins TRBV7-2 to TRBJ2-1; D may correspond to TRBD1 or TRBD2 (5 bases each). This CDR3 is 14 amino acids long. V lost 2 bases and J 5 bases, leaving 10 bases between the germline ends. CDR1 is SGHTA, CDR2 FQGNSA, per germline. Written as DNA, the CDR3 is TGTGCCAGCAGCTTAACCGGGACCCACAATGAGCAGTTCTTC. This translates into CASSLTGTHNEQFF. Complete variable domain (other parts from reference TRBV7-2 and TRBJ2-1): GAGVSQSPSNKVTEKGKDVELRCDPISGHTALYWYRQSLGQGLEFLIYFQGNSAPDKSGLPSDRFSAERTGGSVSTLTIQRTQQEDSAVYLCASSLTGTHNEQFFGPGTRLTVL.

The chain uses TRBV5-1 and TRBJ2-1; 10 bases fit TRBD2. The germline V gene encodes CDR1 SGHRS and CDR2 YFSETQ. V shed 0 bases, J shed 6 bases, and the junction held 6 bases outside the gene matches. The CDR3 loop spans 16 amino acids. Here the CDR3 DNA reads TGCGCCAGCAGCTTGGCGACTAGCGGGTTGGGCAATGAGCAGTTCTTC. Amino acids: CASSLATSGLGNEQFF.

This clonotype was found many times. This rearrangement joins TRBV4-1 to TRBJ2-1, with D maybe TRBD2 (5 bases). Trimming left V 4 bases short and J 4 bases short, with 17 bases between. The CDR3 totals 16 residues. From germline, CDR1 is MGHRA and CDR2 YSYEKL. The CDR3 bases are TGCGCCAGCAGCCTCGGAGCGGAGACAAAATACAATGAGCAGTTCTTC. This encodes CASSLGAETKYNEQFF.

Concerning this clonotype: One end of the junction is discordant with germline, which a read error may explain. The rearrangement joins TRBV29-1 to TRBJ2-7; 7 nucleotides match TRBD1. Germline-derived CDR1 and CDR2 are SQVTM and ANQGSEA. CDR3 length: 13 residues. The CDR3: CRVEDQTGREQYF. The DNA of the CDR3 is TGCCGCGTTGAAGACCAGACAGGGCGCGAGCAGTACTTC.